This paragraph reports one TCR beta chain. Its antigen is not yet known. No base-level quality is on record; no much larger clone is a single base apart. The data derive from a study of shared clonotypes between healthy human individuals (dated by TCRdb to about 2020). A note on the overall study: Three men and two women, aged 18 to 49 years, made up the cohort. Leukapheresis yielded between about 0.85 and 10 billion PBMCs per donor. Per donor, three plates each were used for CD4 naive and CD4 memory, two for CD8 naive, and one for CD8 memory. To increase sequencing depth and limit assay-specific biases, TCR repertoire library preparation and sequencing were carried out by different laboratories using diverse techniques. To estimate repertoire size and how much clonotype sharing occurs between individuals, the study deeply sequenced the blood TCR repertoires of five healthy adults. Overall study results and their limits: About 4.5% of naive CD4, roughly 3.5% of naive CD8, about 2.1% of memory CD4, and approximately 0.4% of memory CD8 clonotypes were shared across several donors. Larger estimated clonotype richness was generally found for naive subsets than for memory subsets. The small number of donors limited the genetic and exposure-history diversity represented. Compared with non-shared clonotypes, clonotypes shared by all four sorted-subset donors had higher generation probabilities. Incomplete sequencing was indicated by rarefaction of sorted-subset datasets, despite the large sequencing depth. Sampling was restricted to blood, and TCR repertoires in tissues likely differ from the TCR repertoires found in blood. Pairwise subsampling indicated that sequencing depth was expected to affect the degree of clonotype sharing among donors.

The V end loses 0 bases and the J end loses 0 bases, and a stretch of 7 bases separates them. CDR1 and CDR2 are drawn from the germline V gene: SGDLS, YYNGEE. The cysteine opens and the phenylalanine closes a CDR3 of 15 amino acids. This entry keeps only the CDR3 DNA: 45 bases, framed from base 1. Donors were healthy HIV-negative adults with no recently reported acute infections or vaccinations. Every donor was a Caucasian adult residing in Nashville, Tennessee, USA. CD4+ T cells were enriched by magnetic negative selection; naive cells were then positively selected on CD45RA, and the negative fraction formed the memory subset. After blood collection by leukapheresis, PBMCs were isolated using Ficoll-Histopaque density gradient centrifugation and then cryopreserved in the vapor phase of liquid nitrogen. Analytical flow cytometry was used to check the purity and quantity of every magnetically sorted T cell population. Genomic DNA was isolated from every sorted fraction and measured by UV absorbance on a Nanodrop 2000c.

Using the deep immunoSEQ assay, TCR CDR3 regions were amplified from genomic DNA by multiplex PCR. Genomic DNA extracted from each cell subset was distributed evenly over all wells of several immunoSEQ 96-well plates, and each plate served as one replicate. Each replicate PCR for sorted subsets received about 210 ng genomic DNA, equal to tens of thousands of T cell genomes. Purified libraries were quantified with a Qubit 3.0 fluorometer, sized on a Bioanalyzer 2100, and re-quantified with the KAPA Library Quantification kit. A separate single-read 150-cycle Illumina NextSeq 550 flow cell was used to sequence each immunoSEQ 96-well plate. Turning to the authors' computational methods: Because the immunoSEQ output included only junctional sequences and no quality scores, the filtering could not be the same as the filtering used for full-length reads. Sequences were annotated with PyIR, a Python wrapper for IgBLAST v1.9, using IMGT germline references to assign V/J genes and CDR3. Reads were removed for weak V/J assignments (E-value above 1e-6), missing CDR3, stop codons, out-of-frame junctions, or ambiguous translated residues. A V3J clonotype was defined by an identical inferred V gene, J gene, and CDR3 amino acid sequence. Percentage overlap between repertoires was computed as shared unique clonotypes divided by the size of the smaller repertoire. Richness of each repertoire was evaluated using RTK rarefaction, the Chao1 estimator, and Recon v2.1 estimates of unobserved clonotypes. Generation probabilities for all TCRbeta clonotypes obtained by the gDNA method from four donors were computed using OLGA. This immuneACCESS table, as held by TCRdb, lists in-frame sequences with V and J called but not all clones. Of the missing ones, under half trace to an unresolved V gene in checked studies; the others have no known cause. D and trimming were read from the DNA, whereas the V and J calls and clone size are those reported in that table. The sample records about 2.3 million clones, 85% to 95% of which are singletons. The ten largest clones take up more than 0.35% of the sample.

The clonotype originates from a man aged 18 to 30 in good health. Some clones in this sample may be carry-over from other donors' samples. The sequence is built from TRBV9 and TRBJ1-3, with the D gene too uncertain to name. What was sequenced was naive CD4+ T cells from PBMCs. Read against the paper, the sample's cell subset or site label means: CD45RA+ positively selected. Here the CDR3 is given as CASSVDSPSGNTIYF. Here is the DNA: TGTGCCAGCAGCGTAGACAGCCCCTCTGGAAACACCATATATTTT.